The rows below give T cell receptor beta chains drawn from one sample of a study of blood T cell repertoires in COVID-19. Here immunoSEQ multiplex PCR was the method, and the copy in TCRdb shows in-frame clones only, minus some. Here the sample spans tens of thousands of clones, 74% being singletons. Sequencing was done on a sample of peripheral blood. The receptors originated from a woman over 75 with acute or convalescent COVID-19. CDR3s include the opening cysteine and the closing phenylalanine or tryptophan. D genes are given only for firm matches. Clone size, where shown, is once, few, many, or a class for clones that have expanded.

V gene,J gene,D gene,clone size,CDR3 protein,CDR3 DNA
TRBV19,TRBJ1-5,-,-,CASSKSPFGVSNQPQHF,TGTGCCAGTAGTAAGTCTCCCTTCGGTGTGAGCAATCAGCCCCAGCATTTT
TRBV10-2,TRBJ2-3,TRBD2,-,CASSESGPAGGPHTQYF,TGCGCCAGCAGTGAGTCCGGTCCCGCGGGAGGGCCCCATACGCAGTATTTT
TRBV3-1/TRBV3-2,TRBJ2-3,TRBD2,many,CATLLSLRLAGGHSTDTQYF,TGTGCCACCCTTTTGTCCTTACGACTAGCGGGGGGGCACAGCACAGATACGCAGTATTTT
TRBV28,TRBJ1-2,TRBD1,-,CASRTGSANYGYTF,TGTGCCAGCAGGACAGGGTCAGCTAACTATGGCTACACCTTC
TRBV11-2,TRBJ2-1,TRBD2,once,CASSSTSGRRGSYNEQFF,TGTGCCAGCAGCTCGACTAGCGGGAGAAGAGGCTCCTACAATGAGCAGTTCTTC
TRBV7-2,TRBJ1-5,-,once,CASSSQGNQPQHF,TGTGCCAGCAGCTCGCAGGGGAATCAGCCCCAGCATTTT
TRBV7-9,TRBJ2-3,TRBD2,once,CASSFASGSGTDTQYF,TGTGCCAGCAGCTTTGCTAGCGGGAGTGGCACAGATACGCAGTATTTT
TRBV2,TRBJ1-1,-,few,CASSRLGGIGTEAFF,TGTGCCAGCAGTCGCCTGGGGGGGATCGGCACTGAAGCTTTCTTT
TRBV18,TRBJ1-2,-,-,CASSPEVGIRYGYTF,TGTGCCAGCTCGCCGGAGGTGGGGATCCGCTATGGCTACACCTTC
TRBV7-2,TRBJ2-3,TRBD2,-,CASSPLADLSTDTQYF,TGTGCCAGCAGCCCACTAGCGGACCTAAGCACAGATACGCAGTATTTT
TRBV28,TRBJ2-1,TRBD2,-,CASSQPYGGRALYEQFF,TGTGCCAGCTCCCAGCCGTATGGCGGGAGGGCCTTGTATGAGCAGTTCTTC
TRBV29-1,TRBJ2-3,TRBD2,-,CSVEVGAGGPDTQYF,TGCAGCGTTGAAGTGGGAGCGGGAGGACCAGATACGCAGTATTTT
TRBV5-4,TRBJ2-5,-,-,CASSFSGVETQYF,TGTGCCAGCAGTTTTTCGGGGGTCGAGACCCAGTACTTC
TRBV27,TRBJ1-3,TRBD1,-,CASANTGAAGNTIYF,TGTGCCAGCGCCAATACAGGGGCTGCTGGAAACACCATATATTTT
TRBV7-9,TRBJ1-5,TRBD1,-,CASSQGDRVNQPQHF,TGTGCCAGCAGCCAAGGGGACAGAGTAAATCAGCCCCAGCATTTT
TRBV30,TRBJ2-3,-,-,CAWSTGTSTDTQYF,TGTGCCTGGAGTACGGGAACAAGCACAGATACGCAGTATTTT
TRBV5-1,TRBJ1-1,-,few,CASSLSIQNTEAFF,TGCGCCAGCAGCTTGTCAATCCAGAACACTGAAGCTTTCTTT
TRBV19,TRBJ2-1,-,-,CASSPRGHSYNEQFF,TGTGCCAGTAGTCCCAGGGGCCACTCCTACAATGAGCAGTTCTTC
TRBV19,TRBJ2-1,TRBD2,-,CASRGVAGGRGEQFF,TGTGCCAGTAGGGGAGTAGCGGGAGGCCGGGGTGAGCAGTTCTTC
TRBV4-2,TRBJ1-4,-,-,CASSQEGGGANEKLFF,TGTGCCAGCAGCCAGGAAGGGGGGGGTGCTAATGAAAAACTGTTTTTT
TRBV7-3,TRBJ2-1,TRBD1,-,CASSRSPGQGAWEQFF,TGTGCCAGCAGCAGAAGTCCGGGACAGGGGGCATGGGAGCAGTTCTTC
TRBV9,TRBJ1-4,-,-,CASSTAAGQPERGLFF,TGTGCCAGCAGCACAGCCGCGGGTCAACCCGAAAGAGGACTGTTTTTT
TRBV9,TRBJ2-1,-,few,CASSVVPGEDEQFF,TGTGCCAGCAGCGTAGTACCCGGGGAGGATGAGCAGTTCTTC
TRBV7-2,TRBJ2-5,TRBD1,-,CASSVVPGQGRTQYF,TGTGCCAGCAGCGTAGTTCCGGGACAGGGGAGGACCCAGTACTTC
TRBV28,TRBJ2-2,TRBD1,-,CASGWGQGYTGELFF,TGTGCCAGCGGGTGGGGACAGGGATACACCGGGGAGCTGTTTTTT
TRBV2,TRBJ2-7,-,-,CASRPATGVGEQYF,TGTGCCAGCAGGCCAGCCACCGGAGTCGGCGAGCAGTACTTC
TRBV5-6,TRBJ2-3,-,once,CASTFQGGDTQYF,TGTGCCAGCACCTTTCAAGGGGGTGATACGCAGTATTTT
TRBV28,TRBJ2-7,-,once,CASSFSYEQYF,TGTGCCAGTTCCTTTTCTTACGAGCAGTACTTC
TRBV12-5,TRBJ2-3,-,-,CASGLDTSDTQYF,TGTGCTAGTGGTTTGGACACCTCAGATACGCAGTATTTT
TRBV6-2/TRBV6-3,TRBJ2-7,-,-,CASSYWHLSYEQYF,TGTGCCAGCAGTTACTGGCATCTGTCCTACGAGCAGTACTTC
TRBV7-2,TRBJ2-1,TRBD2,-,CASTFGLAGDNEQFF,TGTGCCAGCACCTTCGGACTAGCGGGTGACAATGAGCAGTTCTTC
TRBV5-1,TRBJ2-7,TRBD1,-,CASSFGTGVEQYF,TGCGCCAGCAGCTTCGGGACAGGGGTCGAGCAGTACTTC
TRBV10-2,TRBJ2-3,TRBD2,-,CASSVAGGPGDTQYF,TGCGCCAGCAGTGTAGCGGGAGGGCCAGGAGATACGCAGTATTTT
TRBV4-2,TRBJ1-6,TRBD1,-,CASTLTGGDYNSPLHF,TGTGCCAGCACCTTGACAGGGGGCGACTATAATTCACCCCTCCACTTT
TRBV6-5,TRBJ1-6,-,-,CASSYSGRNSPLHF,TGTGCCAGCAGTTACTCGGGGCGGAATTCACCCCTCCACTTT
TRBV30,TRBJ1-6,TRBD1,-,CAWDRGKDSPLHF,TGTGCCTGGGACAGGGGAAAAGATTCACCCCTCCACTTT
TRBV6-5,TRBJ2-7,TRBD1,-,CASSLSTGTYEQYF,TGTGCCAGCAGTCTTTCGACAGGGACCTACGAGCAGTACTTC
TRBV19,TRBJ2-2,-,-,CASLNRVNTGELFF,TGTGCCAGTCTTAACAGGGTTAACACCGGGGAGCTGTTTTTT
TRBV10-3,TRBJ2-7,-,-,CATGTQSYEQYF,TGTGCCACGGGGACACAGTCCTACGAGCAGTACTTC
TRBV11-2,TRBJ2-2,-,-,CASRTGRNTGELFF,TGTGCCAGCCGTACCGGGAGGAACACCGGGGAGCTGTTTTTT
TRBV6-2/TRBV6-3,TRBJ1-1,-,once,CASSLSWGLTEAFF,TGTGCCAGCAGTTTAAGCTGGGGGCTCACTGAAGCTTTCTTT
TRBV25-1,TRBJ2-1,-,-,CASSESGTGVPNEQFF,TGTGCCAGCAGTGAATCGGGGACGGGAGTTCCAAATGAGCAGTTCTTC
TRBV6-2/TRBV6-3,TRBJ1-2,-,-,CASSPATGGYYGYTF,TGTGCCAGCAGTCCCGCGACGGGGGGGTACTATGGCTACACCTTC
TRBV25-1,TRBJ1-5,TRBD1,-,CASSGQGSQPQHF,TGTGCCAGCAGTGGACAGGGGAGTCAGCCCCAGCATTTT
TRBV5-1,TRBJ1-4,-,-,CASSLATRDGEKLFF,TGCGCCAGCAGCTTGGCGACACGGGATGGAGAAAAACTGTTTTTT
TRBV5-1,TRBJ2-3,TRBD2,once,CASSLAGTSGTDTQYF,TGCGCCAGCAGCTTGGCCGGGACTAGCGGCACAGATACGCAGTATTTT
TRBV5-1,TRBJ2-2,TRBD1,-,CASSAGQGSSTGELFF,TGCGCCAGCAGCGCGGGACAGGGGTCTTCCACCGGGGAGCTGTTTTTT
TRBV5-4,TRBJ1-6,TRBD1,-,CASSIGGQNNSPLHF,TGTGCCAGCAGCATCGGGGGACAGAATAATTCACCCCTCCACTTT
TRBV20-1,TRBJ2-1,-,-,CSAQSHEQFF,TGCAGTGCCCAAAGCCATGAGCAGTTCTTC
TRBV19,TRBJ2-7,-,-,CASSTGRLYEQYF,TGTGCCAGTAGTACCGGGAGATTATACGAGCAGTACTTC
TRBV4-3,TRBJ2-7,TRBD2,-,CASSLYSGTEQYF,TGCGCCAGCAGCCTATATAGCGGGACCGAGCAGTACTTC
TRBV2,TRBJ2-1,TRBD2,-,CASSPQGLAENEQFF,TGTGCCAGCAGCCCCCAAGGGCTAGCGGAGAATGAGCAGTTCTTC
TRBV30,TRBJ1-2,-,-,CAWTPRRVPFYGYTF,TGTGCCTGGACCCCTCGGAGGGTCCCGTTCTATGGCTACACCTTC
TRBV4-3,TRBJ2-1,TRBD2,-,CASSPPSRGPSGRESSYNEQFF,TGCGCCAGCAGCCCACCATCCCGAGGGCCTAGCGGGAGGGAGAGCTCCTACAATGAGCAGTTCTTC
TRBV27,TRBJ2-5,TRBD1,-,CASSLNRGQETQYF,TGTGCCAGCAGTTTAAACAGGGGTCAGGAGACCCAGTACTTC